The 14 T cell receptor beta chains in this list originate from one sample, sequenced in a study of blood T cell repertoires in COVID-19. Generated by immunoSEQ multiplex PCR, the TCRdb table keeps only in-frame clones and is missing some. This table has about 200,000 clones, just under 80% appearing once. The material sequenced was peripheral blood. These receptors were collected from a woman over 75 with active or convalescent COVID-19.

V is TRBV30 and J is TRBJ1-1; tentative D call: TRBD1 (6 bases). This CDR3 has 13 residues. Germline CDR1 GTSNPN, CDR2 SVGIG (reference sequence). Deletions cut 3 bases from V and 4 bases from J, with 12 bases between. CDR3 nucleotide sequence: TGTGCCTGGAGACAGGGAGGGGGCACTGAAGCTTTCTTT. As protein: CAWRQGGGTEAFF.

The genes are TRBV6-8 and TRBJ1-4; possible D gene TRBD1, 5 bases. V was trimmed by 9 bases and J by 0 bases, leaving 11 bases between them. CDR1 MNHGY and CDR2 SAAAGT come from the germline V gene. The length of the CDR3 is 14 residues. In DNA form, the CDR3 reads TGTGCCAGGGGTAACAGGACAACTAATGAAAAACTGTTTTTT. Translating it yields CARGNRTTNEKLFF.

The gene calls are TRBV27 and TRBJ2-1, with 9 positions matching TRBD1. J lost 8 bases, V lost 6 bases, and 11 bases had no gene match. The CDR3 loop spans 15 amino acids. Germline assignment: CDR1 MNHEY and CDR2 SMNVEV (reference sequence). CDR3 nucleotide sequence: TGTGCCAGCAGGGCCCCGGGACAGGGATTCGATGAGCAGTTCTTC. Translating it yields CASRAPGQGFDEQFF.

This chain links TRBV27 with TRBJ1-2; D is possibly TRBD1 (5 bases). CDR1 is MNHEY, CDR2 SMNVEV, per germline (reference sequence). CDR3 size: 15 residues. V was shortened by 2 bases and J by 4 bases, with 14 bases between the two germline ends. The CDR3 DNA reads as TGTGCCAGCAGTTTAACGGGGGGTTTGGGCTATGGCTACACCTTC. Translated, it gives CASSLTGGLGYGYTF.

The rearrangement uses TRBV9 and TRBJ1-1; TRBD1 matches at 7 bases. The germline V gene encodes CDR1 SGDLS and CDR2 YYNGEE. Trimming removed 3 bases from V and 1 base from J; junction bases left unmatched: 9. CDR3 length: 16 residues. The CDR3 spells CASSAGWGQSNTEAFF. The CDR3 nucleotides read TGTGCCAGCAGCGCGGGATGGGGACAGTCGAACACTGAAGCTTTCTTT.

The chain recombines TRBV5-1 with TRBJ2-3, with D uncertain. The CDR3 has 14 residues. CDR1 is SGHRS and CDR2 is YFSETQ in the germline V gene. V was cut by 0 bases and J by 4 bases, with 9 bases left in between. CDR3 sequence (DNA): TGCGCCAGCAGCTTGGGACAAGGTTCAGATACGCAGTATTTT. Protein: CASSLGQGSDTQYF.

The rearrangement links TRBV7-2 to TRBJ2-7, with 7 bases identical to TRBD2. This CDR3 comprises 15 residues. V lost 5 bases and J lost 1; bases outside the gene matches: 8. CDR1 is SGHTA, CDR2 FQGNSA, per germline. CDR3 region: CASSPGGAGSYEQYF. In DNA form, the CDR3 reads TGTGCCAGCAGCCCCGGCGGAGCGGGGTCCTACGAGCAGTACTTC.

The chain carries TRBV10-3 and TRBJ1-1, with TRBD1 identical over 8 bases. Germline CDR1 and CDR2: ENHRY and SYGVKD. Trimming cost V 4 bases and J 1 base; bases outside gene matches: 11. The CDR3 spans 17 residues. In nucleotides, the CDR3 is TGTGCCATCAGTGGGGCACTACCGGGACAGGAGAACACTGAAGCTTTCTTT. Amino acids: CAISGALPGQENTEAFF.

This chain uses TRBV28 with TRBJ2-3, with D tentatively TRBD2 (7 bases). Germline CDR1 and CDR2: MDHEN and SYDVKM. Trimming stripped 10 bases from V and 1 base from J, with 12 bases between. This CDR3 is 13 amino acids long. CDR3 in amino acids: CANGGPGTDTQYF. The DNA for the CDR3 is TGTGCCAACGGGGGGCCGGGCACAGATACGCAGTATTTT. Complete variable domain (other parts from reference TRBV28 and TRBJ2-3): DVKVTQSSRYLVKRTGEKVFLECVQDMDHENMFWYRQDPGLGLRLIYFSYDVKMKEKGDIPEGYSVSREKKERFSLILESASTNQTSMYLCANGGPGTDTQYFGPGTRLTVL.

The chain couples TRBV11-2 to TRBJ1-5; a possible D gene is TRBD1 (6 bases). The V end was cut by 7 bases, the J end by 7 bases, with 23 bases between. The germline gives CDR1 SGHAT, CDR2 FQNNGV. The CDR3 is 16 residues long. Here the CDR3 reads CASTSWDKVCNQPQHF. CDR3 DNA sequence: TGTGCCAGCACCTCCTGGGACAAGGTTTGTAACCAGCCCCAGCATTTT. Full variable domain (rest looked up from reference TRBV11-2 and TRBJ1-5): EAGVAQSPRYKIIEKRQSVAFWCNPISGHATLYWYQQILGQGPKLLIQFQNNGVVDDSQLPKDRFSAERLKGVDSTLKIQPAKLEDSAVYLCASTSWDKVCNQPQHFGDGTRLSIL.

This chain connects TRBV19 to TRBJ1-2, with D possibly matching TRBD1 (6 bases). The V gene's germline CDR1 is LNHDA and CDR2 SQIVND (reference sequence). The CDR3 loop spans 14 amino acids. V was cut by 6 bases and J by 5 bases, with 16 bases left in between. CDR3 region: CASSPADRPYGYTF. CDR3 nucleotide sequence: TGTGCCAGTAGCCCCGCCGACAGGCCATATGGCTACACCTTC.

V usage is TRBV7-6 and J usage is TRBJ2-7, with TRBD1 matching 10 bases. Germline values: CDR1 SGHVS, CDR2 FNYEAQ. CDR3 length equals 15 residues. V was pared by 1 base and J by 3 bases, with 3 bases of the junction left unmatched. The CDR3 nucleotides read TGTGCCAGCAGCTTAGAGGACAGGGGGTACTACGAGCAGTACTTC. It encodes CASSLEDRGYYEQYF.

The chain uses TRBV11-3 and TRBJ2-2; D might be TRBD1 (6 bases). The CDR3 consists of 14 residues. V was cut by 5 bases and J by 7 bases, with 14 bases left in between. Germline V CDR1 and CDR2: SGHNT, YENEEA. The CDR3: CASSQQGWGGELFF. Here the CDR3 DNA reads TGTGCCAGCAGCCAACAGGGATGGGGCGGGGAGCTGTTTTTT. Looking up the rest from reference TRBV11-3 and TRBJ2-2 gives the full variable domain: EAGVVQSPRYKIIEKKQPVAFWCNPISGHNTLYWYLQNLGQGPELLIRYENEEAVDDSQLPKDRFSAERLKGVDSTLKIQPAELGDSAVYLCASSQQGWGGELFFGEGSRLTVL.

This rearrangement joins TRBV2 to TRBJ1-1; D possibly corresponds to TRBD1 (5 bases). The CDR3 has 14 residues. Trimming left V 4 bases short and J 3 bases short, with 12 bases between. The germline CDR1 and CDR2 sequences are SNHLY and FYNNEI. The CDR3 DNA is TGTGCCAGCAGTGCGCGGGACCACTACACTGAAGCTTTCTTT. Amino acid sequence: CASSARDHYTEAFF.